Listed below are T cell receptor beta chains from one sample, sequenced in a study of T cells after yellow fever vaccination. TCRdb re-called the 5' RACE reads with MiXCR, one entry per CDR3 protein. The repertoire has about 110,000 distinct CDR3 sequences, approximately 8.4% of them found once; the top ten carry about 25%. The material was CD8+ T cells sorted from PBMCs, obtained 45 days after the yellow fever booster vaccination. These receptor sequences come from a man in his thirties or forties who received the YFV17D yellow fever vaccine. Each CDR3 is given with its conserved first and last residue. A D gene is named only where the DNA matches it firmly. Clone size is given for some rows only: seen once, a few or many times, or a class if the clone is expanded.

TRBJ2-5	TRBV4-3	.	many	CASSQDLGVAETQYF	TGCGCCAGCAGCCAAGATCTGGGTGTTGCAGAGACCCAGTACTTC
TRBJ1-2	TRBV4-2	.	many	CASRQQGSTIYGYTF	TGTGCCAGCCGTCAACAAGGAAGTACGATCTATGGCTACACCTTC
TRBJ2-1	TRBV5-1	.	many	CASSYDTPGEQFF	TGCGCCAGCAGCTACGACACGCCGGGGGAGCAGTTCTTC
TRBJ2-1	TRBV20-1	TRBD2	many	CSARDLRGRALNEQFF	TGCAGTGCTAGAGATCTCCGCGGGAGGGCCCTTAATGAGCAGTTCTTC
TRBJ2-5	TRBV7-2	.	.	CASSLAWRPQETQYF	TGTGCCAGCAGCTTAGCGTGGCGGCCCCAGGAGACCCAGTACTTC
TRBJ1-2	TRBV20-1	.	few	CSVPGEGYTF	TGCAGTGTCCCGGGAGAGGGCTACACCTTC
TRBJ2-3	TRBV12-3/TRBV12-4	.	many	CASSPGLNADTQYF	TGTGCCAGCAGCCCCGGCCTCAATGCAGATACGCAGTATTTT
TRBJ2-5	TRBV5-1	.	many	CASSFRGQETQYF	TGCGCCAGCAGCTTCAGGGGCCAGGAGACCCAGTACTTC
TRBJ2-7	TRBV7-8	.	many	CASSKMGGGYEQYF	TGTGCCAGCAGCAAGATGGGGGGCGGATACGAGCAGTACTTC
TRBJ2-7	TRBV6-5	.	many	CASSYGRDYEQYF	TGTGCCAGCAGTTACGGTCGGGACTACGAGCAGTACTTC
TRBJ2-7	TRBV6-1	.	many	CASSPDLYSYEQYF	TGTGCCAGCAGCCCTGACTTGTACTCCTACGAGCAGTACTTC
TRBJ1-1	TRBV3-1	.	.	CASSPVGMNTEAFF	TGTGCCAGCAGCCCCGTCGGGATGAACACTGAAGCTTTCTTT
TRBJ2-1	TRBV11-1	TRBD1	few	CASSRTHQTGFTINEQFF	TGTGCCAGCAGCCGAACACATCAGACAGGGTTTACCATCAATGAGCAGTTCTTC
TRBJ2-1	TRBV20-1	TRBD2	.	CSAEDKQREPNEQFF	TGCAGTGCCGAAGATAAACAGCGGGAGCCCAATGAGCAGTTCTTC
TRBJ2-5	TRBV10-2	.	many	CASSDSETQYF	TGCGCCAGCAGTGATTCGGAGACCCAGTACTTC
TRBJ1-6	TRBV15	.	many	CATGGTYNSPLHF	TGTGCCACCGGAGGGACTTATAATTCACCCCTCCACTTT
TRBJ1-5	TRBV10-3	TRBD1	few	CAISTGGLSNQPQHF	TGTGCCATCAGCACAGGGGGATTGAGCAATCAGCCCCAGCATTTT
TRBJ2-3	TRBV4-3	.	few	CASSPRLVTDTQYF	TGCGCCAGCAGCCCCCGACTCGTCACAGATACGCAGTATTTT
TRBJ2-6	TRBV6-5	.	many	CASSYSRGARDPGANVLTF	TGTGCCAGCAGTTACTCCCGGGGGGCGCGAGACCCCGGGGCCAACGTCCTGACTTTC